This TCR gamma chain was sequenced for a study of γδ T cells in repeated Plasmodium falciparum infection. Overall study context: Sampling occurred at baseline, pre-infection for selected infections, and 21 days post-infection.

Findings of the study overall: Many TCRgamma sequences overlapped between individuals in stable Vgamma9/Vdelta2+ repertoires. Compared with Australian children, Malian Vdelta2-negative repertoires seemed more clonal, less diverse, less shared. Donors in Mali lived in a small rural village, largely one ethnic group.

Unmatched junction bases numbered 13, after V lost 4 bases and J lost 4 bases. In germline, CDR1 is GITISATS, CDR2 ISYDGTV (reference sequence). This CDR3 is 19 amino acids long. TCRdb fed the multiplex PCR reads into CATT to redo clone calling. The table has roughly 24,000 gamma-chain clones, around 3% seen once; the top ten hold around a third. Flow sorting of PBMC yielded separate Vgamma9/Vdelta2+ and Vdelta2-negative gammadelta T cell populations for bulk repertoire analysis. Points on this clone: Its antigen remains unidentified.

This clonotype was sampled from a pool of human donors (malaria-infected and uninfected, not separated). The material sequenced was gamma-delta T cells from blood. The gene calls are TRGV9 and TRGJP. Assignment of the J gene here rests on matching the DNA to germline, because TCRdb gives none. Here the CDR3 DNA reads TGTGCCTTGTGGGAATTTAATGGGGGTCAAGAGTTGGGCAAAAAAATCAAGGTATTT. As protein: CALWEFNGGQELGKKIKVF.